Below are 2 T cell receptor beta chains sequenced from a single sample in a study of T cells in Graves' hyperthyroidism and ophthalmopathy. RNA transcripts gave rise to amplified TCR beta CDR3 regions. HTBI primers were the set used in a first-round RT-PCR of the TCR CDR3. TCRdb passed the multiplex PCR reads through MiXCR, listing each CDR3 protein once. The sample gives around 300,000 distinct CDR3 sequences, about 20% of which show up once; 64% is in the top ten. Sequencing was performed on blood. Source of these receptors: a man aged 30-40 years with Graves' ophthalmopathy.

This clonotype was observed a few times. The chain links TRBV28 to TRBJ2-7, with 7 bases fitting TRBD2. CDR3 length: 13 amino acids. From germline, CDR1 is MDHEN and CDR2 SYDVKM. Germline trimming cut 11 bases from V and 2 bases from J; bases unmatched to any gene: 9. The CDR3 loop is CAVSPGLAYEQYF. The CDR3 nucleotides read TGTGCCGTGAGCCCTGGACTAGCCTACGAGCAGTACTTC. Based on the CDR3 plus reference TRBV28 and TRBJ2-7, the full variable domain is DVKVTQSSRYLVKRTGEKVFLECVQDMDHENMFWYRQDPGLGLRLIYFSYDVKMKEKGDIPEGYSVSREKKERFSLILESASTNQTSMYLCAVSPGLAYEQYFGPGTRLTVT.

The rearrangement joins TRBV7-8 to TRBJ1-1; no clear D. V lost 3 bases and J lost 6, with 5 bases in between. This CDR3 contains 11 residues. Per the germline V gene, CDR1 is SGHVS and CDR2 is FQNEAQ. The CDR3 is CASSFRSEAFF. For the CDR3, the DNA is TGTGCCAGCAGCTTCAGGTCTGAAGCTTTCTTT. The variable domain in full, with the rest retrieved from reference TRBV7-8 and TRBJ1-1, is GAGVSQSPRYKVAKRGQDVALRCDPISGHVSLFWYQQALGQGPEFLTYFQNEAQLDKSGLPSDRFFAERPEGSVSTLKIQRTQQEDSAVYLCASSFRSEAFFGQGTRLTVV.